This TCR beta chain was sequenced in a study of multiple sclerosis patients with progressive multifocal leukoencephalopathy. Study-level points and caveats: Lower normalized Shannon entropy suggested reduced TRB diversity in most PML patients. Preferential TRBV-TRBJ pairings or common gene usage were not detected at PML. Expanded clones at PML onset predated and persisted through natalizumab therapy.

Regarding this clone: Its cognate antigen is unknown.

The CDR3 totals 16 residues. Sample time point: more than five months of natalizumab therapy. Profiled with immunoSEQ multiplex PCR; TCRdb holds only in-frame clones, not every one. The repertoire holds 25,000 to 30,000 clones, with around nine tenths as singletons. The clonotype was recovered from a human donor with multiple sclerosis. The material sequenced was PBMCs, taken from a patient treated with natalizumab. The rearrangement uses TRBV21-1 and TRBJ1-5. TRBV21-1 counts as a pseudogene. The CDR3 DNA follows: TGTGCCAGCAGTACGGGTCCAGCGGGCGACAATCAGCCCCAGCATTTT. Amino acids: CASSTGPAGDNQPQHF.